The T cell receptor (beta chain) under discussion was sequenced for a study of blood T cell repertoires in COVID-19 (dated by TCRdb to the early 2020s). At the level of the whole study: Samples from collaborators originated in the United States, Italy and Spain and spanned both the acute and convalescent phases of COVID-19. Subjects who had been exposed to COVID-19, were actively infected with it, or had recovered from it provided the deeply sampled blood TCRbeta repertoires that made up the dataset. The prospective study material was composed of cDNA or gDNA derived from T cells, B-cell-depleted T cells, or PBMCs. Samples were obtained from the ongoing ImmuneRACE study (first 160 participants) and from 1,254 subjects provided by 6 global collaborators. A freely available public database, intended as a resource for researchers studying the immune response to SARS-CoV-2, is where the repertoires were released. HLA class I and class II types, where available, came from metadata supplied by the sample provider rather than from assay-based typing. Sample metadata almost always included a de-identified subject ID, COVID-19 status, age in years and sex. The investigation overall reported the following: How much clinical and demographic metadata was included differed by source and by participant, and the metadata was provided uncurated.

The CDR3 goes from the cysteine to the phenylalanine over 19 residues. Only the CDR3 portion is preserved as DNA: 57 bases, with reading frame beginning at the first base. V drops 4 bases and J drops 5 bases, leaving 29 bases in between. CDR1 KGHSH and CDR2 LQKENI were looked up in the germline V gene. Participants in the prospective study were enrolled through a virtual design, were aged roughly 18 to 100 years, and lived in roughly 26 United States geographic areas. To assign participants to cohorts, the prospective study relied on clinical history that participants themselves reported in a screening survey and a study questionnaire. Recovered participants in ImmuneRACE Cohort 3 were defined by two consecutive negative NP/OP PCR tests, clearance by a healthcare professional, or resolution of symptoms. In the prospective study, whole blood, serum and a nasopharyngeal or oropharyngeal swab were collected from each participant by mobile phlebotomists. Additional blood draws and questionnaires over an approximately 2-month period could optionally be provided by prospective study participants. Prospective study blood samples were shipped either frozen or at room temperature before DNA extraction.

The immunoSEQ Assay, a bias-controlled multiplex PCR, was used to amplify TCRbeta CDR3 regions from genomic DNA. Turning to the authors' computational methods: Within the assay, amplification of reference gene primers was used to estimate how many nucleated cells each sample contained. Sequence reads were collapsed and filtered to measure the absolute abundance of every unique TCRbeta CDR3 rearrangement. Productive Simpson clonality was computed per sample as the square root of Simpson's diversity index over productive rearrangements. TCRdb stores this immuneACCESS table with in-frame sequences only. Part of the clones is absent; in the studies checked, under half of the shortfall reflects unresolved V genes, and no reason is known for the rest. V and J calls plus clone size are reproduced from that table; the DNA served to infer D and trimming. The table for this sample lists some 420,000 clones; around 89% of them were counted only once. The ten largest account for 0.95% to 1.2% of the sample.

About this clone: Its antigen target is currently unknown. No much larger clonotype is one base removed from it; base qualities were not supplied.

The V gene is TRBV18 and the J gene is TRBJ1-1; perhaps TRBD1 is the D gene, with 6 bases matching. The origin of this receptor is a man aged 30 to 45 who had recovered from COVID-19. Source material: PBMCs or T cells enriched from blood (not recorded which). For the CDR3, the sequence is CASSLPNPRGEGGGTEAFF. The bases read TGTGCCAGCTCACTACCGAATCCGCGCGGGGAAGGGGGAGGGACTGAAGCTTTCTTT.